The 3 T cell receptor beta chains below were found in one sample sequenced in a study of T cell changes during pregnancy in multiple sclerosis. Clones were sequenced by immunoSEQ multiplex PCR, and TCRdb holds only the in-frame ones, with some missing. Of 25,000 to 40,000 clones detected, about 91% appear once; the ten largest clones hold 5% to 7.5%. Sequencing used CD8+ T cells from peripheral blood mononuclear cells, obtained in the second trimester of pregnancy. These TCRs come from a female donor with multiple sclerosis, enrolled in a pregnancy study.

This clone appeared once. The rearrangement joins TRBV28 to TRBJ2-7; D gene ambiguous. The germline V gene encodes CDR1 MDHEN and CDR2 SYDVKM. V was clipped by 5 bases and J by 2 bases, with 16 bases between them. The CDR3 extends over 15 amino acids. This CDR3 reads CASSPRSETPYEQYF. DNA of the CDR3: TGTGCCAGCAGTCCAAGAAGCGAGACGCCCTACGAGCAGTACTTC. Complete variable domain (other parts from reference TRBV28 and TRBJ2-7): DVKVTQSSRYLVKRTGEKVFLECVQDMDHENMFWYRQDPGLGLRLIYFSYDVKMKEKGDIPEGYSVSREKKERFSLILESASTNQTSMYLCASSPRSETPYEQYFGPGTRLTVT.

In regard to this clone: The same CDR3 can be traced to other DNA sequences in this sample. The chain is built from TRBV30 and TRBJ2-7; a possible D gene is TRBD2 (5 bases). V was clipped by 5 bases and J by 4 bases, with 12 bases between them. From germline, CDR1 is GTSNPN and CDR2 SVGIG (reference sequence). This CDR3 has 12 amino acids. As DNA, the CDR3 is TGTGCCTGGGGGCTAGCTCGGTACGAGCAGTACTTC. It translates to CAWGLARYEQYF.

The rearrangement joins TRBV7-9 to TRBJ2-7; D possibly corresponds to TRBD2 (6 bases). This CDR3 comprises 13 residues. CDR1 and CDR2 (germline): SEHNR, FQNEAQ (reference sequence). V was clipped by 1 base and J by 5 bases, with 9 bases between them. The DNA for the CDR3 is TGTGCCAGCAGCTTAGGACGCGGGAACGAGCAGTACTTC. Protein: CASSLGRGNEQYF.